This passage covers 5 T cell receptor beta chains from one sample sequenced in a study of T cells after yellow fever vaccination. A single record per CDR3 protein comes from TCRdb applying MiXCR to the 5' RACE reads. The data show some 390,000 distinct CDR3 sequences, 6.2% seen once. Sequencing used PBMCs, obtained 5 days after the yellow fever booster vaccination. The receptor set was obtained from a man younger than 45 who received the YFV17D yellow fever vaccine.

This clonotype came up a few times. V usage is TRBV30 and J usage is TRBJ1-1; no clear D gene. V was shortened by 1 base and J by 11 bases, with 11 bases between the two germline ends. Germline V gene sequence: CDR1 GTSNPN, CDR2 SVGIG (reference sequence). CDR3 length equals 11 residues. The CDR3 protein is CAWSGTVSAFF. CDR3 DNA sequence: TGTGCCTGGAGTGGAACAGTGAGTGCTTTCTTT.

The CDR3 nucleotides read TGTGCCAGTAGTAATGGAGAGAGCGGGCGATCCTACAATGAGCAGTTCTTC. As protein: CASSNGESGRSYNEQFF. V is TRBV19 and J is TRBJ2-1; a weak D match, TRBD2 (6 bases). CDR1 and CDR2 from the germline V gene are LNHDA and SQIVND (reference sequence). The CDR3 is 17 residues long. V lost 4 bases and J lost 1, with 17 bases in between.

The chain employs TRBV5-5 and TRBJ2-2; a possible D gene is TRBD2 (5 bases). This CDR3 is built from 15 residues. CDR1 is SGHKS and CDR2 is YYEKEE in the germline V gene (reference sequence). With 5 bases removed from V and 5 bases from J, the gap between germline ends came to 16 bases. In nucleotides, the CDR3 is TGTGCCAGCAGACCGAGAGGGTCGTGGACCGGGGAGCTGTTTTTT. The encoded protein is CASRPRGSWTGELFF.

There are many counts of this clonotype. V is TRBV4-3 and J is TRBJ2-3; the match to TRBD2 covers 12 bases. The J segment lost 5 bases and the V segment lost 4 bases, leaving 13 bases of the junction unmatched. The CDR3 runs 18 residues. In germline, CDR1 is LGHNA, CDR2 YSLEER. This CDR3 is CASSPTLMTSGSGDTQYF. CDR3 DNA sequence: TGCGCCAGCAGCCCGACGCTCATGACTAGCGGGAGTGGAGATACGCAGTATTTT.

In its sample, this clonotype was seen a few times. The chain recombines TRBV30 with TRBJ2-1; 7 bases map to TRBD2. The germline V gene has CDR1 GTSNPN and CDR2 SVGIG (reference sequence). V lost 8 bases and J lost 13; bases outside the gene matches: 14. CDR3 length equals 12 residues. CDR3 loop: CAGGEGRVGQFF. CDR3 sequence (DNA): TGTGCCGGGGGGGAGGGACGGGTCGGTCAGTTCTTC.